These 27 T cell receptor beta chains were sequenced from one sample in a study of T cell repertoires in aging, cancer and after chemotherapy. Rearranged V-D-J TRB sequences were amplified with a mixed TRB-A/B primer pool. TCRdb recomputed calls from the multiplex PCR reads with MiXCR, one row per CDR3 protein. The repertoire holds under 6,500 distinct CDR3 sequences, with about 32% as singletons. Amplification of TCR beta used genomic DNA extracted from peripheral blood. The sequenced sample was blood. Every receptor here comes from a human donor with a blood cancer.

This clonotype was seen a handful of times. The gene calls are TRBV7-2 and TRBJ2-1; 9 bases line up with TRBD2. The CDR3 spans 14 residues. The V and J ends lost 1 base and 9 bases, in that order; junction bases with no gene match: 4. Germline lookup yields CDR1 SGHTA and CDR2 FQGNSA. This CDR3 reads CASSLEAGGVEQFF. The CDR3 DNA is TGTGCCAGCAGCTTAGAAGCGGGGGGCGTTGAGCAGTTCTTC.

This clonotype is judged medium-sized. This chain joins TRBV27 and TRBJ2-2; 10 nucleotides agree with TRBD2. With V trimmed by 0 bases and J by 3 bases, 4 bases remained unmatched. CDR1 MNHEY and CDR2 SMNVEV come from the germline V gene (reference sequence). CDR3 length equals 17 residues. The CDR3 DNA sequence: TGTGCCAGCAGTTTATCGAGTCTAGCGGGGGACACCGGGGAGCTGTTTTTT. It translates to CASSLSSLAGDTGELFF.

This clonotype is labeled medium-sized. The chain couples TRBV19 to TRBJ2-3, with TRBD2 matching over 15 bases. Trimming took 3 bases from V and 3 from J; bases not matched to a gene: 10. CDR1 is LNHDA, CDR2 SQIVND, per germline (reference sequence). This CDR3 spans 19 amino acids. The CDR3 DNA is TGTGCCAGTAGTATCGGACTAGCGGGAGGGCCACTGCTAACAGATACGCAGTATTTT. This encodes CASSIGLAGGPLLTDTQYF. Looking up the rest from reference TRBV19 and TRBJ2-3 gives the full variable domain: DGGITQSPKYLFRKEGQNVTLSCEQNLNHDAMYWYRQDPGQGLRLIYYSQIVNDFQKGDIAEGYSVSREKKESFPLTVTSAQKNPTAFYLCASSIGLAGGPLLTDTQYFGPGTRLTVL.

CDR3 loop: CASSDRGNQPQHF. The CDR3 DNA follows: TGTGCCAGCAGTGACAGGGGAAATCAGCCCCAGCATTTT. This chain connects TRBV19 to TRBJ1-5; 8 bases match TRBD1. CDR1 and CDR2 (germline): LNHDA, SQIVND (reference sequence). V was pared by 9 bases and J by 4 bases, with 5 bases of the junction left unmatched. CDR3 size: 13 residues.

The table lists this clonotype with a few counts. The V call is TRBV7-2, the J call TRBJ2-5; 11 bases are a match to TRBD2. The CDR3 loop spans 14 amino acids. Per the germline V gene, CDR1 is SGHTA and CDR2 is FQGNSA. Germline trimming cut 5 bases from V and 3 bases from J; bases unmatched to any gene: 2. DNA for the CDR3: TGTGCCAGCAGCCCGGGACTAGCGGAAGAGACCCAGTACTTC. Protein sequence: CASSPGLAEETQYF.

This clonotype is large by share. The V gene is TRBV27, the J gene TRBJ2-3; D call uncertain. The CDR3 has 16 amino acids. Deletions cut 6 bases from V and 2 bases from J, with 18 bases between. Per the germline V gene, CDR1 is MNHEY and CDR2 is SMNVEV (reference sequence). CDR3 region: CASSTTRTPPTDTQYF. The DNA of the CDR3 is TGTGCCAGCAGCACCACCCGGACGCCCCCCACAGATACGCAGTATTTT.

CDR3 bases: TGTGCCAGCAGTTTTGATCAGGAAAACACCGGGGAGCTGTTTTTT. Protein sequence: CASSFDQENTGELFF. This chain uses TRBV28 with TRBJ2-2; no definite D call. The V end lost 3 bases, the J end lost 2 bases, and 10 bases lay between the germline ends. The germline V gene has CDR1 MDHEN and CDR2 SYDVKM. The CDR3 is made up of 15 amino acids. Together with reference TRBV28 and TRBJ2-2, the CDR3 gives the full variable domain: DVKVTQSSRYLVKRTGEKVFLECVQDMDHENMFWYRQDPGLGLRLIYFSYDVKMKEKGDIPEGYSVSREKKERFSLILESASTNQTSMYLCASSFDQENTGELFFGEGSRLTVL.

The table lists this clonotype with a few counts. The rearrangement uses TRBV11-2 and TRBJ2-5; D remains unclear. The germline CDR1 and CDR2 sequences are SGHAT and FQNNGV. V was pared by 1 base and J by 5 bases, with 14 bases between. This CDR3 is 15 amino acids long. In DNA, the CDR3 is TGTGCCAGCAGCTTAGGGCAGTCCTGGTGGGAGACCCAGTACTTC. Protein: CASSLGQSWWETQYF.

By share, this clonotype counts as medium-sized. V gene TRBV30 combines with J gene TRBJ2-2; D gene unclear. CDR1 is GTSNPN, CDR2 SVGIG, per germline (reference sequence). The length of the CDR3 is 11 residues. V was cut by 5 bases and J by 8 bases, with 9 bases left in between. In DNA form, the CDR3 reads TGTGCCTGGTCACTCTTGGGGGAGCTGTTTTTT. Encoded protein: CAWSLLGELFF.

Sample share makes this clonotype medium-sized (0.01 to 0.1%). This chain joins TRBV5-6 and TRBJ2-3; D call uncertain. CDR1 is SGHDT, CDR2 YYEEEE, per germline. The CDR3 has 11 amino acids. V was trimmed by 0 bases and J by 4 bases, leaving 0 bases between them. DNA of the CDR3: TGTGCCAGCAGCTTGGCAGATACGCAGTATTTT. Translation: CASSLADTQYF.

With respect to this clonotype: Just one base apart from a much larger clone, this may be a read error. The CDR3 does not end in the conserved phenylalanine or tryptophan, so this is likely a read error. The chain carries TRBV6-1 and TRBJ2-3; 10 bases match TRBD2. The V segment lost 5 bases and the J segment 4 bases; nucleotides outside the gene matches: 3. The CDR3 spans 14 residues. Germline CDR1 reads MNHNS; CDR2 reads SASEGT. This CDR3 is CASSLAGESDTQYL. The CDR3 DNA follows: TGTGCCAGCAGTCTAGCGGGAGAATCAGATACGCAGTATCTT.

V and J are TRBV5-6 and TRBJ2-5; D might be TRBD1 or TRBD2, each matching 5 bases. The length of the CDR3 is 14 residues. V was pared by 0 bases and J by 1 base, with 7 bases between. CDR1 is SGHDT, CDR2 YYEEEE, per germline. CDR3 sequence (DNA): TGTGCCAGCAGCTTGGTCGGGGCCCAAGAGACCCAGTACTTC. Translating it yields CASSLVGAQETQYF.

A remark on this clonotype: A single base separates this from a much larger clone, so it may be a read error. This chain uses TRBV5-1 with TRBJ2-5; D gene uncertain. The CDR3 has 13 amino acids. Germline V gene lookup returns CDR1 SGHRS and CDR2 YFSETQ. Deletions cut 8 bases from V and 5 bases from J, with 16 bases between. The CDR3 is CARSPQVPETQYF. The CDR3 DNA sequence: TGCGCCAGGTCCCCCCAAGTGCCCGAGACCCAGTACTTC. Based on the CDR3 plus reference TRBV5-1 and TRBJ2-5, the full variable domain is KAGVTQTPRYLIKTRGQQVTLSCSPISGHRSVSWYQQTPGQGLQFLFEYFSETQRNKGNFPGRFSGRQFSNSRSEMNVSTLELGDSALYLCARSPQVPETQYFGPGTRLLVL.

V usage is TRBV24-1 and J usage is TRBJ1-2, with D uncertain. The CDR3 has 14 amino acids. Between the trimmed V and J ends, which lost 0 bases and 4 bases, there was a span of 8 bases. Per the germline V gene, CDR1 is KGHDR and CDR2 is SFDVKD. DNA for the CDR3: TGTGCCACCAGTGATTTGGGAACACCCTATGGCTACACCTTC. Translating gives CATSDLGTPYGYTF.

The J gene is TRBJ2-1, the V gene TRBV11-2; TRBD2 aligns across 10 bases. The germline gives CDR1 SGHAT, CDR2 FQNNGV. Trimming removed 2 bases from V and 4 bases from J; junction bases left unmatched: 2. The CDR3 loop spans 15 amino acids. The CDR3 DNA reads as TGTGCCAGCAGCTTACGGACTAGCGGATACAATGAGCAGTTCTTC. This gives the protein CASSLRTSGYNEQFF.

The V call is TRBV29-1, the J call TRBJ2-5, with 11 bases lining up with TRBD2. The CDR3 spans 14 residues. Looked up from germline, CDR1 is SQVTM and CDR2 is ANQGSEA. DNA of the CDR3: TGCAGTGGAGCCCCGGGACTAGCGGAAGAGACCCAGTACTTC. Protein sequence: CSGAPGLAEETQYF. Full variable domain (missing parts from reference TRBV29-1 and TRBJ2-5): SAVISQKPSRDICQRGTSLTIQCQVDSQVTMMFWYRQQPGQSLTLIATANQGSEATYESGFVIDKFPISRPNLTFSTLTVSNMSPEDSSIYLCSGAPGLAEETQYFGPGTRLLVL.

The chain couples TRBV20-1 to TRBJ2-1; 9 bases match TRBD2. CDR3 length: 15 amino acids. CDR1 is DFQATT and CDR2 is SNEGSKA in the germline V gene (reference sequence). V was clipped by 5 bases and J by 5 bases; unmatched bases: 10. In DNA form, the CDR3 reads TGCAGTGCTCTCTGGGGCGGGAGGGACAACAATGAGCAGTTCTTC. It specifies CSALWGGRDNNEQFF.

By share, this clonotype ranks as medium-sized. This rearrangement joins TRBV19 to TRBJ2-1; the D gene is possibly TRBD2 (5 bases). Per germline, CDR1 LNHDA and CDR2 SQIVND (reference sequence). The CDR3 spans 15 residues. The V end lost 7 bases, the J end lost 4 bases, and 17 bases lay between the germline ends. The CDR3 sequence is CASTGSSGLYNEQFF. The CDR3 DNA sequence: TGTGCCAGTACCGGGTCCAGCGGTTTATACAATGAGCAGTTCTTC.

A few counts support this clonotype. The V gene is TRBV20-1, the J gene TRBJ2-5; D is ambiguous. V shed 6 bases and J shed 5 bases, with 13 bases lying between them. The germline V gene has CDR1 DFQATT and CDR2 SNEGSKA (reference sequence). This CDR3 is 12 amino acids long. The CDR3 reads CSASLEVETQYF. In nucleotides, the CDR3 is TGCAGTGCGTCCCTAGAAGTGGAGACCCAGTACTTC.

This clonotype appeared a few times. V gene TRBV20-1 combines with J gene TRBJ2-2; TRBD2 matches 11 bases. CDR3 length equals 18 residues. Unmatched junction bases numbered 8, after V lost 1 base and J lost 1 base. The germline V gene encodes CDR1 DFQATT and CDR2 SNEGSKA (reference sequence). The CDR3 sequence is CSARAPRLAGMNTGELFF. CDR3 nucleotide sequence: TGCAGTGCTAGAGCCCCCCGACTAGCGGGGATGAACACCGGGGAGCTGTTTTTT.

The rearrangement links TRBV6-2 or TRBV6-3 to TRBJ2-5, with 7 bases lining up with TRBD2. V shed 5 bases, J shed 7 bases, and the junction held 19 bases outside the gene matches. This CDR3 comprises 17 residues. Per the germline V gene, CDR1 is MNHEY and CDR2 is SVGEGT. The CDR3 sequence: CASSTLPPSGLRGTQYF. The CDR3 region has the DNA TGTGCCAGCAGTACTCTCCCCCCTAGCGGTTTACGCGGGACCCAGTACTTC.

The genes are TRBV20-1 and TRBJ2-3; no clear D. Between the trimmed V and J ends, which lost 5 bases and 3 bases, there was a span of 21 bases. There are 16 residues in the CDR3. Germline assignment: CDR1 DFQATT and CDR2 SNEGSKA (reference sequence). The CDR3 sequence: CSAPDRLGPGTDTQYF. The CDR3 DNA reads TGCAGTGCTCCCGACCGACTTGGCCCGGGTACAGATACGCAGTATTTT.

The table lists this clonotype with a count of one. The CDR3: CASRTGTGSSYEQYF. CDR3 sequence (DNA): TGTGCCAGCAGAACCGGGACAGGGAGCTCCTACGAGCAGTACTTC. The J gene is TRBJ2-7, the V gene TRBV12-3 or TRBV12-4; 9 nucleotides align to TRBD1. This CDR3 contains 15 residues. Unmatched junction bases numbered 6, after V lost 6 bases and J lost 0 bases.

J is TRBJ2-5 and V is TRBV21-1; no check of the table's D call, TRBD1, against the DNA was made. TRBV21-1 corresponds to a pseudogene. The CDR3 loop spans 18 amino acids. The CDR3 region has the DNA TGTGCCAGCAGTTCCTATTGGCCCGGGACGTACGGCCAAGAGACCCAGTACTTC. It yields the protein CASSSYWPGTYGQETQYF.

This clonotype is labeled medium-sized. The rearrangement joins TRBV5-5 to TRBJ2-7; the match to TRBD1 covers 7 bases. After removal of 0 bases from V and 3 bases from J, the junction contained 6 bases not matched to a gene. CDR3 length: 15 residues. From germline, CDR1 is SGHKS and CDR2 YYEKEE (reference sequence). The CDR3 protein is CASSLEVGGYYEQYF. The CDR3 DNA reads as TGTGCCAGCAGCTTGGAGGTAGGGGGCTACTACGAGCAGTACTTC.

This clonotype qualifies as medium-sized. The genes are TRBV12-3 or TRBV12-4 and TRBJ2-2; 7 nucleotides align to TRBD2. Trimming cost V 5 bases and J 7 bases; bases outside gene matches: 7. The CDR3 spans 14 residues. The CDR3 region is CASSRTGEGGELFF. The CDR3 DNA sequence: TGTGCCAGCAGTCGGACTGGGGAGGGCGGGGAGCTGTTTTTT.

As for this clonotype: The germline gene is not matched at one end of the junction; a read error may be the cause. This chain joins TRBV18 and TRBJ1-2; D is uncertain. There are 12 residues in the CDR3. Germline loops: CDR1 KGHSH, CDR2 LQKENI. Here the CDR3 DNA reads TGTGCCAGCTCACCGGTTATTTCGCAGCCGGTCTTC. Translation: CASSPVISQPVF.